This T cell receptor (beta chain) appears in the sequencing data of a study of control samples from healthy donors and cancer patients. This clone was counted a single time. With 1 base removed from V and 2 bases from J, the gap between germline ends came to 13 bases. Germline CDR1 reads SNHLY; CDR2 reads FYNNEI. The CDR3 is 16 amino acids. This table comes from immunoSEQ multiplex PCR, and its TCRdb copy is limited to in-frame clones, with some not included. Of 130,000 or so clones in the sample, 90% were seen once. The J gene is TRBJ2-3, the V gene TRBV2; D remains ambiguous. Input material: blood. The sequence was collected from a man aged 35 to 55 in good health. CDR3 coding DNA: TGTGCCAGCAGTGAAGGGGCTCTGGGTTCCACAGATACGCAGTATTTT. As protein: CASSEGALGSTDTQYF.